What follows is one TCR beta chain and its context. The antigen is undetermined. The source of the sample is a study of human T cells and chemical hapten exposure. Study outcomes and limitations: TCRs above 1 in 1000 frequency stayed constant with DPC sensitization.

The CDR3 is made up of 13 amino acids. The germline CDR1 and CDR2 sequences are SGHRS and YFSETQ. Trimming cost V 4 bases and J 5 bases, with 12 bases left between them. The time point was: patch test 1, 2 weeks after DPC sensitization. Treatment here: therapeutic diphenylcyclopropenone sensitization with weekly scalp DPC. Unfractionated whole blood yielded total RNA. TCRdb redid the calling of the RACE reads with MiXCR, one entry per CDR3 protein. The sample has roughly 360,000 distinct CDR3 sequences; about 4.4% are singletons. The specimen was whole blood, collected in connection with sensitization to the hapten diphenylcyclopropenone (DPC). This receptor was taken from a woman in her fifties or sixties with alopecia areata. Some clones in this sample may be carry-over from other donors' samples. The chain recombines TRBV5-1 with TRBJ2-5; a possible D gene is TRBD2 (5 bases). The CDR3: CASSAEAPETQYF. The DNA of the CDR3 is TGCGCCAGCAGCGCGGAGGCGCCGGAGACCCAGTACTTC.